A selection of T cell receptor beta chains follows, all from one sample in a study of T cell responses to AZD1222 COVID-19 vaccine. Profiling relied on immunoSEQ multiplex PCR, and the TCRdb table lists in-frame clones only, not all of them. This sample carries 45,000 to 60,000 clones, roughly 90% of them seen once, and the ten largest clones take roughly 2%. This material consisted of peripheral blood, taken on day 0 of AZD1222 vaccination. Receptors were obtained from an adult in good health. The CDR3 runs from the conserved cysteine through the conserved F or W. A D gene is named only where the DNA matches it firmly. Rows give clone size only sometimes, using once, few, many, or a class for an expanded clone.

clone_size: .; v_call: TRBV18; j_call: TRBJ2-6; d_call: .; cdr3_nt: TGTGCCAGCTCACCAGAGCTCTCGAGACGGCTCTCTGGGGCCAACGTCCTGACTTTC; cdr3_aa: CASSPELSRRLSGANVLTF
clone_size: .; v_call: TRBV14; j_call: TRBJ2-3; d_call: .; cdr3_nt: TGTGCCAGCAGCCAAGAAAGGGAGAGGGGTCATACGCAGTATTTT; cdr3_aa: CASSQERERGHTQYF
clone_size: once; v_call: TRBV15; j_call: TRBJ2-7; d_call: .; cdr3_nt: TGTGCCACCAGCAGAGCTCAAGTTCCCGCGCAGTACTTC; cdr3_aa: CATSRAQVPAQYF
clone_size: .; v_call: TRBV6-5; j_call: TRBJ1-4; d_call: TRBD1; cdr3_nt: TGTGCCAGCAGCGCCCAGGGGGCTAAAGAAAAACTGTTTTTT; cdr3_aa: CASSAQGAKEKLFF
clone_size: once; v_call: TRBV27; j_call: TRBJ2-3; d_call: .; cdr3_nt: TGTGCCAGCAGCCTACTCCCAAGCGGTACTAGCACAGATACGCAGTATTTT; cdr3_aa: CASSLLPSGTSTDTQYF
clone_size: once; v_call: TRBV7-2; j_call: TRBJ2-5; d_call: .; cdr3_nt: TGTGCCAGCAGCTCAACGTACCAAGAGACCCAGTACTTC; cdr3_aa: CASSSTYQETQYF
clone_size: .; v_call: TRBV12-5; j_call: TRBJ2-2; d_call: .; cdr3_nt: TGTGCTAGTGGTACGCCCAGCACCGGGGAGCTGTTTTTT; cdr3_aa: CASGTPSTGELFF
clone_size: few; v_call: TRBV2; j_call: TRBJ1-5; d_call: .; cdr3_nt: TGTGCCAGCATGGGAGGGGGAGCCAATCAGCCCCAGCATTTT; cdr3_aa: CASMGGGANQPQHF
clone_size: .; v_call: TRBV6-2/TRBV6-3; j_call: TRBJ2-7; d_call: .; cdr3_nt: TGTGCCAGCAGTTACAGGCAATCGGGCTGGCAGTACTTC; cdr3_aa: CASSYRQSGWQYF
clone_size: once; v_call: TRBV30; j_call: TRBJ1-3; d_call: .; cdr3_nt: TGTGCCTGGAGTGTAAGAGGAAACACCATATATTTT; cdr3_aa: CAWSVRGNTIYF
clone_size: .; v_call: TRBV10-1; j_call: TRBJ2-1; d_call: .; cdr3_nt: TGCGCCAGCAGTGAGACCAGGTACAATGAGCAGTTCTTC; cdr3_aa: CASSETRYNEQFF
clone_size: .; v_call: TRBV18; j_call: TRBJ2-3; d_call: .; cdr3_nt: TGTGCCAGCTCACGGGAGGTCACAGATACGCAGTATTTT; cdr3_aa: CASSREVTDTQYF
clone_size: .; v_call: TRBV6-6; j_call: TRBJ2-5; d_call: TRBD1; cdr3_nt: TGTGCCAGCAGTTTACGGACAGGGGTCGGGGAAGAGACCCAGTACTTC; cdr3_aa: CASSLRTGVGEETQYF
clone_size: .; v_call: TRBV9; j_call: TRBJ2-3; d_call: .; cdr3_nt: TGTGCCAGCAGCGTAGAGGGGGGCAAGGGCACAGATACGCAGTATTTT; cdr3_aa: CASSVEGGKGTDTQYF
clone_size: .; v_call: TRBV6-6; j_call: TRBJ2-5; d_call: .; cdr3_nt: TGTGCCAGCAGTGCACCCTGGTTAGAGACCCAGTACTTC; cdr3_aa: CASSAPWLETQYF
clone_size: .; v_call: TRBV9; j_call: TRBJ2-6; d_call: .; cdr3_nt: TGTGCCAGCAGCTCCGCCGGGACACGGGGAGAGTCTGGGGCCAACGTCCTGACTTTC; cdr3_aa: CASSSAGTRGESGANVLTF
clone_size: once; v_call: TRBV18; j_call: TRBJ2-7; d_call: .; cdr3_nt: TGTGCCAGCTCACGACAGGCGCGCTACGAGCAGTACTTC; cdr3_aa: CASSRQARYEQYF
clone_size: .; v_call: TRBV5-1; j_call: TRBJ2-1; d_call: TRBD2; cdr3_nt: TGCGCCAGCAGCCACCTTCTAGCGGGGAGCTCCTACAATGAGCAGTTCTTC; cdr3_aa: CASSHLLAGSSYNEQFF
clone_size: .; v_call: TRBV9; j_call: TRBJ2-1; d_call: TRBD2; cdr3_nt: TGTGCCAGCAGCTCCCGGACTAGCGGAACCAATGAGCAGTTCTTC; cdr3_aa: CASSSRTSGTNEQFF
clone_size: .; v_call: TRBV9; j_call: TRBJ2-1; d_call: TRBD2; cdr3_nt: TGTGCCAGCAGCCCCAGACTAGCGGACTCCTACAATGAGCAGTTCTTC; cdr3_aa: CASSPRLADSYNEQFF
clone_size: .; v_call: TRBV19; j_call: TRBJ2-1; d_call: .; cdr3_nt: TGTGCCAGTAGTATGAGGCCTGACTCCTACAATGAGCAGTTCTTC; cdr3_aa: CASSMRPDSYNEQFF
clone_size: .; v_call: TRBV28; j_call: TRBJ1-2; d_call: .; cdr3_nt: TGTGCCAGCAGCGCATGGGACAACACATCATTC; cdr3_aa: CASSAWDNTSF